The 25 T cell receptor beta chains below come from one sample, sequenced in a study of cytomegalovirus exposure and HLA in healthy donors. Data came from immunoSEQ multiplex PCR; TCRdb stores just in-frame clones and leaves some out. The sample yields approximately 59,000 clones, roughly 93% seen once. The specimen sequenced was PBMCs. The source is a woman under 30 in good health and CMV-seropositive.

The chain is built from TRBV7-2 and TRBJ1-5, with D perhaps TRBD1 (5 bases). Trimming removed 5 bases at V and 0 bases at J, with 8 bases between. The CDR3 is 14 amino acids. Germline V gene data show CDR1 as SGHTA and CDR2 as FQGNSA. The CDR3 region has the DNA TGTGCCAGCAGCCGGGGGGATAGCAATCAGCCCCAGCATTTT. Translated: CASSRGDSNQPQHF.

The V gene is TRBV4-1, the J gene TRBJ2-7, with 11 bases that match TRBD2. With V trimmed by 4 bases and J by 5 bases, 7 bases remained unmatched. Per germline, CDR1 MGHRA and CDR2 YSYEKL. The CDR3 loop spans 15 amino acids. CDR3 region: CASSLSGGERNEQYF. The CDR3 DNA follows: TGCGCCAGCAGCCTTAGCGGGGGGGAAAGGAACGAGCAGTACTTC.

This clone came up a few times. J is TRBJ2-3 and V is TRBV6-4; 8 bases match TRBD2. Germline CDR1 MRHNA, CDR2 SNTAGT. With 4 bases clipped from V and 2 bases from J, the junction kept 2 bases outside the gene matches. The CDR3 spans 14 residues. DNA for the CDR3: TGTGCCAGCAGTGCGGGGGGGCACACAGATACGCAGTATTTT. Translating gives CASSAGGHTDTQYF.

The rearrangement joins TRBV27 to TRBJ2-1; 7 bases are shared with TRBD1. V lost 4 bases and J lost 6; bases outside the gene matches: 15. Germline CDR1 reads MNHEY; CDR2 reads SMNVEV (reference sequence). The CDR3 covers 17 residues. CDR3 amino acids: CASSSRGSARGGNEQFF. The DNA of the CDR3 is TGTGCCAGCAGTTCCAGGGGGTCGGCCCGTGGGGGCAATGAGCAGTTCTTC.

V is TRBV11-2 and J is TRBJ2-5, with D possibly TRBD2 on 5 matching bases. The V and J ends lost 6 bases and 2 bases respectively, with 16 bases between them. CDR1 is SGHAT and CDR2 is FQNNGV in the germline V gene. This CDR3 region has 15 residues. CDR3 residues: CASRGVAAVQETQYF. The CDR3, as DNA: TGTGCCAGCAGGGGAGTCGCCGCCGTGCAAGAGACCCAGTACTTC.

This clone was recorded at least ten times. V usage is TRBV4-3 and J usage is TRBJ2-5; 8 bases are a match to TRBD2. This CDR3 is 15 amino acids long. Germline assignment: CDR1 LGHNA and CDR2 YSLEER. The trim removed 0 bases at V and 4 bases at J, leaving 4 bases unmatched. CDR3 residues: CASSQDFLAGETQYF. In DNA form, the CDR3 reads TGCGCCAGCAGCCAAGACTTCCTAGCGGGAGAGACCCAGTACTTC.

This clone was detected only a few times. The chain's CDR3 is CASSPLGVNTEAFF. For the CDR3, the DNA is TGTGCCAGCAGCCCCCTAGGGGTAAACACTGAAGCTTTCTTT. The chain joins TRBV6-5 to TRBJ1-1; the D gene is possibly TRBD1 (5 bases). CDR1 MNHEY and CDR2 SVGAGI come from the germline V gene. V was trimmed by 6 bases and J by 2 bases, leaving 13 bases between them. The CDR3 runs to 14 residues.

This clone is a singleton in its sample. This CDR3 is CASSLRDSGNTIYF. CDR3 in DNA: TGTGCCAGCAGCTTGCGAGACTCTGGAAACACCATATATTTT. This sequence joins TRBV5-8 and TRBJ1-3; no firm D call. CDR1 SGHTS and CDR2 YDEGEE come from the germline V gene. V lost 1 base, J lost 0 bases, and 5 bases lay in between. This CDR3 has 14 amino acids.

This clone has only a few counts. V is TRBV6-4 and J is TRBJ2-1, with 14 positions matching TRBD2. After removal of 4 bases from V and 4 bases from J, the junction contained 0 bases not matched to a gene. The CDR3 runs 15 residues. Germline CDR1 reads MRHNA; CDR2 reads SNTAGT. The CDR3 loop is CASSGTSGGYNEQFF. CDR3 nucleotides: TGTGCCAGCAGTGGGACTAGCGGGGGGTACAATGAGCAGTTCTTC.

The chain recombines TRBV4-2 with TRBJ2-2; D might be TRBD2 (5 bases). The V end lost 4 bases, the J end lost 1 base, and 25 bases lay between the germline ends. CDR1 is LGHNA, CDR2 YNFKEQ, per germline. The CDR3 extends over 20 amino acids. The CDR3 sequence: CASSRTYPSETGLNTGELFF. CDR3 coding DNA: TGTGCCAGCAGCCGCACATACCCGTCGGAGACGGGGTTGAACACCGGGGAGCTGTTTTTT.

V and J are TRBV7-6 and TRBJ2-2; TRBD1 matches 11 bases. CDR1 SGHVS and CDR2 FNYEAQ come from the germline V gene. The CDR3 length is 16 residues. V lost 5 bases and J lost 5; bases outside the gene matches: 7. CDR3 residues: CASSQGQGAITGELFF. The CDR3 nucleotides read TGTGCCAGCAGCCAAGGACAGGGGGCGATTACCGGGGAGCTGTTTTTT.

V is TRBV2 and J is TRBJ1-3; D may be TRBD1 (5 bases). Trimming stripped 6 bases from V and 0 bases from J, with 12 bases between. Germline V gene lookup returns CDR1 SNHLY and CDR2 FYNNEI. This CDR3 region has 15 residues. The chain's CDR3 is CASSDLTVSGNTIYF. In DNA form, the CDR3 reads TGTGCCAGCAGCGACCTGACAGTCTCTGGAAACACCATATATTTT.

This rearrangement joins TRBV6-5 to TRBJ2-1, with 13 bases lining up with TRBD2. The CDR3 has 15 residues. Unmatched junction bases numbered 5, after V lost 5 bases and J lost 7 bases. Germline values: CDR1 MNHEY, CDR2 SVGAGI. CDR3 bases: TGTGCCAGCAGTCGCGGGACTAGCGGGGTGAATGAGCAGTTCTTC. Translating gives CASSRGTSGVNEQFF.

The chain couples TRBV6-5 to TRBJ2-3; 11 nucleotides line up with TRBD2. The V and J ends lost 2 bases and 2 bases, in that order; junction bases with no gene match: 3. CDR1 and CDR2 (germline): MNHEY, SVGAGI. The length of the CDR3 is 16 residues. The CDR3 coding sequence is TGTGCCAGCAGTTACCTAGCGGGGGGAACCACAGATACGCAGTATTTT. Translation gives CASSYLAGGTTDTQYF.

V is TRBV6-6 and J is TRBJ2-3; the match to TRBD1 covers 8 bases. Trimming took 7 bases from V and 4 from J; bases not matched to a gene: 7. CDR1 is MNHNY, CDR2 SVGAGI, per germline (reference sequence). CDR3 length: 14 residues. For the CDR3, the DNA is TGTGCCAGCACCACGGACAGGGTCCCAGATACGCAGTATTTT. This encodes CASTTDRVPDTQYF.

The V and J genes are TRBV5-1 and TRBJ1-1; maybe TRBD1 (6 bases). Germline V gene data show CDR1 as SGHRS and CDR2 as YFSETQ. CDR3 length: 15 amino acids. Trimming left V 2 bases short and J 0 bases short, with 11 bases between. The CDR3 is CASSLSGTLNTEAFF. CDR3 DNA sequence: TGCGCCAGCAGCTTATCCGGGACATTGAACACTGAAGCTTTCTTT.

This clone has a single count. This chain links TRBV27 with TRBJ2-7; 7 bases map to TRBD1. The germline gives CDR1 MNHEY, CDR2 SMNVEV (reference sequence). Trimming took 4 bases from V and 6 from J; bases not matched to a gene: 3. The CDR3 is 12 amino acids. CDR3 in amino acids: CASSSTGVEQYF. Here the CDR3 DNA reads TGTGCCAGCAGTTCTACAGGGGTCGAGCAGTACTTC.

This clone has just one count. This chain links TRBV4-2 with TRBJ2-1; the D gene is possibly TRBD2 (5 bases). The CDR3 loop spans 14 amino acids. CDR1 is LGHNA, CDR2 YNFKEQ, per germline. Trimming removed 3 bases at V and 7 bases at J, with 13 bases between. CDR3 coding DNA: TGTGCCAGCAGCCAGGACTCCTTGGGGAATGAGCAGTTCTTC. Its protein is CASSQDSLGNEQFF.

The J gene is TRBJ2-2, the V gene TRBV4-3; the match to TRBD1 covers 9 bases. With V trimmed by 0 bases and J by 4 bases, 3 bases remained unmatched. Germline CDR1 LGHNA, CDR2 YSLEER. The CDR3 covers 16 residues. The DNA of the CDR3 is TGCGCCAGCAGCCAAGAGGCGGACAGGGGCACCGGGGAGCTGTTTTTT. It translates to CASSQEADRGTGELFF.

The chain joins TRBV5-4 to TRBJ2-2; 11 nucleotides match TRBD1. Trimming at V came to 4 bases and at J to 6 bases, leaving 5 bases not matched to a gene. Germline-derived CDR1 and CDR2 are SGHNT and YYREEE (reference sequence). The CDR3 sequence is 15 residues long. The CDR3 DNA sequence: TGTGCCAGCAGCGACCCGGGACAGGGGGCCGGGGAGCTGTTTTTT. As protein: CASSDPGQGAGELFF.

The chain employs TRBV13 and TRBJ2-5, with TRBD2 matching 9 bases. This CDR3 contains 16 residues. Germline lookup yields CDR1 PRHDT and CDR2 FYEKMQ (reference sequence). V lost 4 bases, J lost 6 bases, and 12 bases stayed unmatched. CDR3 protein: CASSSLSGGTSQTQYF. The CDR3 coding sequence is TGTGCCAGCAGCTCCCTTAGCGGGGGAACCTCTCAGACCCAGTACTTC.

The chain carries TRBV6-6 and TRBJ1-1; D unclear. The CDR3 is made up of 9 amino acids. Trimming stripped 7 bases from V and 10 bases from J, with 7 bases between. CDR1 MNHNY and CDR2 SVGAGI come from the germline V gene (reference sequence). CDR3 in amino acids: CASINGAFF. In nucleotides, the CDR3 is TGTGCCAGCATTAACGGAGCTTTCTTT.

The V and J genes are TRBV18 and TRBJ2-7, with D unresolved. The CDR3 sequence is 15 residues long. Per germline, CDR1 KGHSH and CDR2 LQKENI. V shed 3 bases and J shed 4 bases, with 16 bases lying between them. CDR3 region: CASSPSIRVEYEQYF. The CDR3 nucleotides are TGTGCCAGCTCACCTTCGATCCGCGTAGAATACGAGCAGTACTTC.

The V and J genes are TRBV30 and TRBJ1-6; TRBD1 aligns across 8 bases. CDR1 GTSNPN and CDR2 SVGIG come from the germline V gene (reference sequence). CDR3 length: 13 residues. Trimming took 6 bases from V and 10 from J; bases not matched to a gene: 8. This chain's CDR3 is CACLGQGYSPLHF. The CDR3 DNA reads TGTGCCTGCCTTGGACAGGGATACTCACCCCTCCACTTT.

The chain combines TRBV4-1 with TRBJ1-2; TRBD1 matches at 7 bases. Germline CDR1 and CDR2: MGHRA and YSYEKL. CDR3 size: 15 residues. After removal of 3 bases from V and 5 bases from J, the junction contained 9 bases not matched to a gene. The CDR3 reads CASSQIPDREYGYTF. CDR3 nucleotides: TGCGCCAGCAGCCAGATACCTGACAGGGAATATGGCTACACCTTC.